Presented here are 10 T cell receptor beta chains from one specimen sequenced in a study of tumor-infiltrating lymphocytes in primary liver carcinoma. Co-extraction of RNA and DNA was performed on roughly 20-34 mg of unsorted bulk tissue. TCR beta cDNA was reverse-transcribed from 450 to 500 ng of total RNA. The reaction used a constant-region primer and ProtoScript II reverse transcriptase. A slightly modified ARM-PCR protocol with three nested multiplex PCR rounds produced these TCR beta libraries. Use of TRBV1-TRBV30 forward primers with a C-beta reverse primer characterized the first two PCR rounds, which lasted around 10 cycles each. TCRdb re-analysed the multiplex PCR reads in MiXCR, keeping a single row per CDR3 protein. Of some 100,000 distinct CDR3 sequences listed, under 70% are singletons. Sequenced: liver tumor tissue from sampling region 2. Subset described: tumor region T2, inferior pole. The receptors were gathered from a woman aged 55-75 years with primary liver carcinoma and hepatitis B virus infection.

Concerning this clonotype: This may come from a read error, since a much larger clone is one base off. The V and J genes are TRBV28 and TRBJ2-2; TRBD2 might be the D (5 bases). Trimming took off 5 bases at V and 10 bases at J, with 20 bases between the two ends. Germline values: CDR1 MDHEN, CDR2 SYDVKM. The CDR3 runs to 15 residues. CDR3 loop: CASSLYRTGPEELFF. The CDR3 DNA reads TGTGCCAGCAGTCTCTACCGGACTGGCCCCGAGGAGCTGTTTTTT.

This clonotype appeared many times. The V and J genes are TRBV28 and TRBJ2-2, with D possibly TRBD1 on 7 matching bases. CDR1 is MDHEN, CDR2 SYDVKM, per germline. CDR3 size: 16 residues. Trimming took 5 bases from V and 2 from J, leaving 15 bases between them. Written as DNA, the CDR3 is TGTGCCAGCAGTCCCCAGGGGGAGGCAAACACCGGGGAGCTGTTTTTT. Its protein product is CASSPQGEANTGELFF.

CDR3 sequence: CSLQRAGASGYEQYF. The CDR3 nucleotides are TGCAGCCTCCAACGGGCAGGGGCTTCTGGCTACGAGCAGTACTTC. The V and J genes are TRBV29-1 and TRBJ2-7; possible D gene TRBD1, 6 bases. The CDR3 contains 15 residues. Trimming removed 8 bases from V and 3 bases from J, with 23 bases in between. Germline-derived CDR1 and CDR2 are SQVTM and ANQGSEA.

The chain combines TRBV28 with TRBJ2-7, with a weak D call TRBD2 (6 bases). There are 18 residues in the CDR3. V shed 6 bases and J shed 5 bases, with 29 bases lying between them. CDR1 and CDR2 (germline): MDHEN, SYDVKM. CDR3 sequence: CASSPSELGNPGGNEQYF. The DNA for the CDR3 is TGTGCCAGCAGCCCATCCGAGTTGGGGAACCCTGGGGGGAACGAGCAGTACTTC.

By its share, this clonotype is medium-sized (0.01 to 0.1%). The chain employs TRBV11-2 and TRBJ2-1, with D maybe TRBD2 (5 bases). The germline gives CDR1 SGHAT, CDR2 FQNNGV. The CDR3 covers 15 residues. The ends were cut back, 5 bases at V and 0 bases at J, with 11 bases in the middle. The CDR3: CASSLGINSYNEQFF. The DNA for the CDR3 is TGTGCCAGCAGCCTCGGGATTAACTCCTACAATGAGCAGTTCTTC.

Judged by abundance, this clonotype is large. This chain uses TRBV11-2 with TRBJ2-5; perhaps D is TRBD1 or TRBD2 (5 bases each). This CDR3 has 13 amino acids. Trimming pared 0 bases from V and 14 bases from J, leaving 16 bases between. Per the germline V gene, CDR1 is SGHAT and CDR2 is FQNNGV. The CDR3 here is CASSLDIGDREYF. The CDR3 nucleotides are TGTGCCAGCAGCTTAGATATCGGGGACCGCGAATACTTC.

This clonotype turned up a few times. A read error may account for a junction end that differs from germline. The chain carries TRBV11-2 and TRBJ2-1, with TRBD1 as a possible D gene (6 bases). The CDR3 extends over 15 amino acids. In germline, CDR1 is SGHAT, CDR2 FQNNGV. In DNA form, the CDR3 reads TGTGCCGGCAGCTTAGGGGACACCGCTGGGAATGAGCAGTTCTTC. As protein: CAGSLGDTAGNEQFF.

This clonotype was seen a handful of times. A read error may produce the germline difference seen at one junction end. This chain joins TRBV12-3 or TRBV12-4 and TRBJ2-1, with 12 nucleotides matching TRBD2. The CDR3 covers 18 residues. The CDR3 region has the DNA TGTGCCAGCAGTTCTCTAGCGGGAGGGTCTAGCTCCTACAATGGGCAGTTCTTC. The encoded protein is CASSSLAGGSSSYNGQFF.

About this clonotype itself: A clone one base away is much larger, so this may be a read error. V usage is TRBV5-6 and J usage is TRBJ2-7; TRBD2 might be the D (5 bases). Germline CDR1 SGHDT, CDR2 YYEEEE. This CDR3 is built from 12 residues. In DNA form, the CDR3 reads TGTGCCAGCAGCTTTTGGAAGCAGGAGGTCCACTTC. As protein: CASSFWKQEVHF.

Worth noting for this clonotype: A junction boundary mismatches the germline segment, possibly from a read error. This CDR3 is CASSTQRGTQHF. The CDR3 nucleotides read TGTGCCAGTAGCACACAACGCGGGACCCAGCACTTC. The genes are TRBV11-2 and TRBJ2-5, with a weak D call TRBD2 (6 bases). CDR1 and CDR2 (germline): SGHAT, FQNNGV. This CDR3 has 12 amino acids.